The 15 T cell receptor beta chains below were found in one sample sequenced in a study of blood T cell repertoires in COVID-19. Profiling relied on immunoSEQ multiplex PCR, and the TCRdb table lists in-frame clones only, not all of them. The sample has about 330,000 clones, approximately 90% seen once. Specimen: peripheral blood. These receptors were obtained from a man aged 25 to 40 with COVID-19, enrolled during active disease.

CDR3 sequence (DNA): TGTGCCAGCAGCTTTTCGACAGGTTCCTACGAGCAGTACTTC. It specifies CASSFSTGSYEQYF. This rearrangement joins TRBV7-2 to TRBJ2-7; tentative D call: TRBD1 (6 bases). CDR1 and CDR2 from the germline V gene are SGHTA and FQGNSA. Trimming removed 3 bases at V and 1 base at J, with 10 bases between. The CDR3 totals 14 residues.

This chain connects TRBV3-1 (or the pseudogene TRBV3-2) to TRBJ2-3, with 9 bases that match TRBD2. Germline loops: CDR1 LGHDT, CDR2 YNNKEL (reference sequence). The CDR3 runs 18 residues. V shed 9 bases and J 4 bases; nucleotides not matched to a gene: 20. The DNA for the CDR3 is TGTGCCAGGCGATTATCGCCCCCAGCGGGAGGTGTCCCAGATACGCAGTATTTT. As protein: CARRLSPPAGGVPDTQYF.

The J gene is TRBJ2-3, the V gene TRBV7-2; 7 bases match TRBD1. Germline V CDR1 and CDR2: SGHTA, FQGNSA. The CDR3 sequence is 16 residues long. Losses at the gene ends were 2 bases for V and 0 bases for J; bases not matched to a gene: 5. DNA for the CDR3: TGTGCCAGCAGCTTAAGGGGGCTCCCTAGCACAGATACGCAGTATTTT. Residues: CASSLRGLPSTDTQYF.

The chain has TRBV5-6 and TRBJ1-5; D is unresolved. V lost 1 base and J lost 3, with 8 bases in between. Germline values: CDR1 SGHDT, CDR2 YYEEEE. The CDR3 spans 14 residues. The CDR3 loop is CASSLRHFNQPQHF. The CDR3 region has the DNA TGTGCCAGCAGCTTGAGACATTTCAATCAGCCCCAGCATTTT.

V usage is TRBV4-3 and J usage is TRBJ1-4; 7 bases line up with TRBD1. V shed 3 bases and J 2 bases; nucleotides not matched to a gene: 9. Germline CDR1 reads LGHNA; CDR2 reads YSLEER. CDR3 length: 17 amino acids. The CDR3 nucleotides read TGCGCCAGCAGCCACGGTGGCAGGGGGGCGACTAATGAAAAACTGTTTTTT. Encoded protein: CASSHGGRGATNEKLFF.

The CDR3 DNA reads as TGTGCCAGCAGCCCGGACAGACTGAACACTGAAGCTTTCTTT. It encodes CASSPDRLNTEAFF. The chain couples TRBV7-3 to TRBJ1-1; a possible D gene is TRBD1 (6 bases). The CDR3 spans 14 residues. Germline V CDR1 and CDR2: SGHTA, FQGTGA. Trimming stripped 5 bases from V and 0 bases from J, with 10 bases between.

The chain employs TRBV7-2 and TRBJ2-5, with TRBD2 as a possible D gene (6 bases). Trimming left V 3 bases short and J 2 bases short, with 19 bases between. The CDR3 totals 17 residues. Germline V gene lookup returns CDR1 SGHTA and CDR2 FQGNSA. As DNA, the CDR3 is TGTGCCAGCAGCTTGGGGCCCCCCTACGGGGGACAAGAGACCCAGTACTTC. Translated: CASSLGPPYGGQETQYF.

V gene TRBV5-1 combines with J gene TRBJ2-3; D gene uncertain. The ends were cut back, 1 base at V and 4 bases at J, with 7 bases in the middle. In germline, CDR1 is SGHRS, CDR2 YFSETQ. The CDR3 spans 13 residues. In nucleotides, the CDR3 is TGCGCCAGCAGCTTGTTTTCCTCAGATACGCAGTATTTT. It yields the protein CASSLFSSDTQYF.

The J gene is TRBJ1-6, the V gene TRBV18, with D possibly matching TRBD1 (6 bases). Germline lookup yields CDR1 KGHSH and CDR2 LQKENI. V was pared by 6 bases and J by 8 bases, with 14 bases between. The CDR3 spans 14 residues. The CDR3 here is CASSPSPGDSPLHF. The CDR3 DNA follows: TGTGCCAGCTCTCCAAGCCCAGGGGATTCACCCCTCCACTTT.

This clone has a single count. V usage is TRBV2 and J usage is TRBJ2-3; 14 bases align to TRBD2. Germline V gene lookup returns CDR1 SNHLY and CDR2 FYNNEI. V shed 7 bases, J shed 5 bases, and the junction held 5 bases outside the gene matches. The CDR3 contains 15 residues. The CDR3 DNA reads TGTGCCAGCAAGGGACTAGCGGGAGCGGAAGATACGCAGTATTTT. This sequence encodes CASKGLAGAEDTQYF. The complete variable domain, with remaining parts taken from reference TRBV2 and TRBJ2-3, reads EPEVTQTPSHQVTQMGQEVILRCVPISNHLYFYWYRQILGQKVEFLVSFYNNEISEKSEIFDDQFSVERPDGSNFTLKIRSTKLEDSAMYFCASKGLAGAEDTQYFGPGTRLTVL.

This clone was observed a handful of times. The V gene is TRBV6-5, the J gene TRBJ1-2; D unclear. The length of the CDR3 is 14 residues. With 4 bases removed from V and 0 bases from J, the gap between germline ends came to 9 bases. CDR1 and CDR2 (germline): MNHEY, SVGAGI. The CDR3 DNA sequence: TGTGCCAGCAGTTTGACTCCAACTAACTATGGCTACACCTTC. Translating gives CASSLTPTNYGYTF.

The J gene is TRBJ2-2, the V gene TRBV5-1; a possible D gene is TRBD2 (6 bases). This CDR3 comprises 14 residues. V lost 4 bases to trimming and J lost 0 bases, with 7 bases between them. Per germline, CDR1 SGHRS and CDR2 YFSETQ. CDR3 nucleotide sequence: TGCGCCAGCAGCCCGGGGGCGAACACCGGGGAGCTGTTTTTT. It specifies CASSPGANTGELFF.

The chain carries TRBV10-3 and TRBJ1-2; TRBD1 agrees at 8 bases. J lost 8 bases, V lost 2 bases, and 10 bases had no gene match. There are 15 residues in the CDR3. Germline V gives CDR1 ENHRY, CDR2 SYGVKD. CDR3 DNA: TGTGCCATCAGTGAGACAGGACAGGGCGGAGCAGGCTACACCTTC. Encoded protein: CAISETGQGGAGYTF.

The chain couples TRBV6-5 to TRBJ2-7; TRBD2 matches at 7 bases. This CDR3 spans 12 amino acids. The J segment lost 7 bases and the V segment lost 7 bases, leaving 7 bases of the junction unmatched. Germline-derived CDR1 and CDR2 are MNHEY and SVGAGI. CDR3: CASTTGGLEQYF. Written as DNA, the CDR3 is TGTGCCAGCACCACGGGGGGTCTGGAGCAGTACTTC.

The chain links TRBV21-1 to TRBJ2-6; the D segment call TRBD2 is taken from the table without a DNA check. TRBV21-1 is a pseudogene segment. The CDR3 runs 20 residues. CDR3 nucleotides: TGTGCCAGCAGCCGTAATAAGGGACGGACTAGCGTCTCTGGGGCCAACGTCCTGACTTTC. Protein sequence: CASSRNKGRTSVSGANVLTF.